This T cell receptor beta chain was identified in a study of metastatic and nonmetastatic thyroid tumors. Study details: Malignant thyroid and benign thyroid patients provided blood and tumor or nodule tissue whose repertoires were compared.

TCRdb re-clonotyped the PCR reads via MiXCR. The table has about 16,000 clones, 20% to 30% seen once. Every patient underwent thyroid surgery untreated. Trimming removed 4 bases from V and 7 bases from J, with 16 bases in between. Germline CDR1 is MDHEN and CDR2 is SYDVKM. The CDR3 covers 14 residues. This clone was observed at least ten times. The antigen is not known. Study outcomes and limitations: Malignant thyroid tumors reportedly had TCR beta diversity that was significantly higher than in benign nodules, in blood and tumor.

The receptor's source is a female donor with papillary thyroid cancer or a benign thyroid nodule (not recorded which). Some clones in this sample may be carry-over from other donors' samples. Specimen: tumor tissue. This chain links TRBV28 with TRBJ2-5, with D perhaps TRBD1 (6 bases). The CDR3 is CASSSGHSIGTQYF. As DNA, the CDR3 is TGTGCCAGCAGTTCGGGACACTCCATAGGGACCCAGTACTTC.